What follows are 29 T cell receptor beta chains derived from one specimen sequenced in a study of blood T cell repertoires in COVID-19. TCRdb keeps only in-frame clones here, not all; method: immunoSEQ multiplex PCR. The sample includes under 200,000 clones, around four fifths of them seen just once. The sequencing input was peripheral blood. The receptor source for this set is a woman older than 75 with COVID-19, enrolled during active disease.

Regarding this clone: Compared with germline, one end of the junction differs, possibly owing to a read error. This rearrangement joins TRBV11-2 to TRBJ1-2, with D unclear. From germline, CDR1 is SGHAT and CDR2 FQNNGV. The CDR3 is 11 residues long. The DNA for the CDR3 is TGTGCCAGCAGCCCGGGCGCGGGTCGACGCTTC. Protein sequence: CASSPGAGRRF.

The table lists this clone with a few counts. This sequence joins TRBV10-3 and TRBJ2-6; possibly TRBD1 for D (6 bases). Germline CDR1 is ENHRY and CDR2 is SYGVKD. The CDR3 runs to 17 residues. CDR3: CATAGVDMISGANVLTF. The DNA of the CDR3 is TGTGCTACAGCAGGGGTCGACATGATCTCTGGGGCCAACGTCCTGACTTTC.

This sequence joins TRBV3-1 (or the pseudogene TRBV3-2) and TRBJ2-1, with 9 nucleotides matching TRBD2. Germline trimming cut 6 bases from V and 4 bases from J; bases unmatched to any gene: 10. The CDR3 is 16 residues long. Germline V lookup: CDR1 LGHDT, CDR2 YNNKEL (reference sequence). CDR3 amino acids: CASRTFSGGRYNEQFF. CDR3 bases: TGTGCCAGCAGGACATTTAGCGGGGGCCGATACAATGAGCAGTTCTTC.

This chain connects TRBV11-2 to TRBJ1-4; the match to TRBD1 covers 7 bases. The CDR3 is 13 residues long. Germline CDR1 and CDR2: SGHAT and FQNNGV. Trimming took 5 bases from V and 7 from J; bases not matched to a gene: 4. The CDR3 spells CASSVWTGEKLFF. The CDR3 DNA reads as TGTGCCAGCAGCGTGTGGACAGGTGAAAAACTGTTTTTT.

V is TRBV6-2 or TRBV6-3 and J is TRBJ1-5; a possible D gene is TRBD1 (5 bases). The CDR3 sequence is 16 residues long. V shed 5 bases and J shed 0 bases, with 14 bases lying between them. Germline CDR1 reads MNHEY; CDR2 reads SVGEGT. CDR3 DNA sequence: TGTGCCAGCAGTACCCCAGGGCCCAATAGCAATCAGCCCCAGCATTTT. Translated: CASSTPGPNSNQPQHF.

The V and J genes are TRBV6-6 and TRBJ1-6; 9 nucleotides line up with TRBD1. CDR3 length equals 16 residues. The V gene's germline CDR1 is MNHNY and CDR2 SVGAGI (reference sequence). The trim removed 2 bases at V and 7 bases at J, leaving 6 bases unmatched. CDR3 loop: CASSYVGTGTNSPLHF. CDR3 sequence (DNA): TGTGCCAGCAGTTACGTTGGGACAGGGACGAATTCACCCCTCCACTTT.

V and J are TRBV27 and TRBJ1-1, with D unresolved. The CDR3 extends over 15 amino acids. Germline V CDR1 and CDR2: MNHEY, SMNVEV (reference sequence). V shed 3 bases and J shed 1 base, with 12 bases lying between them. CDR3 region: CASSFLFGGNTEAFF. The CDR3 nucleotides are TGTGCCAGCAGTTTCCTATTTGGTGGGAACACTGAAGCTTTCTTT.

This clone was seen only once. The chain recombines TRBV9 with TRBJ2-7, with a possible D match to TRBD1 (7 bases). The CDR3 has 15 residues. Trimming took off 4 bases at V and 2 bases at J, with 16 bases between the two ends. Germline CDR1 and CDR2: SGDLS and YYNGEE. Here the CDR3 DNA reads TGTGCCAGCAGCCCCAGGGGGGACGGCCCCTACGAGCAGTACTTC. Amino acid sequence: CASSPRGDGPYEQYF.

Comments on this clone: Distinct nucleotide sequences in the sample also encode this CDR3. The gene calls are TRBV29-1 and TRBJ2-5; 8 positions agree with TRBD1. With 6 bases clipped from V and 1 base from J, the junction kept 4 bases outside the gene matches. Per germline, CDR1 SQVTM and CDR2 ANQGSEA. The CDR3 is 13 residues long. The CDR3 is CSVTTGGQETQYF. The CDR3 DNA is TGCAGCGTCACCACAGGGGGCCAAGAGACCCAGTACTTC.

The CDR3 region has the DNA TGTGCCAGTAAGGGGGGGGTCAATAGCAATCAGCCCCAGCATTTT. Translation gives CASKGGVNSNQPQHF. The chain recombines TRBV19 with TRBJ1-5, with a tentative D call TRBD1 (6 bases). V shed 7 bases and J shed 0 bases, with 13 bases lying between them. The CDR3 spans 15 residues. Germline values: CDR1 LNHDA, CDR2 SQIVND (reference sequence). The full variable domain, in which reference TRBV19 and TRBJ1-5 provide the parts outside the CDR3, is DGGITQSPKYLFRKEGQNVTLSCEQNLNHDAMYWYRQDPGQGLRLIYYSQIVNDFQKGDIAEGYSVSREKKESFPLTVTSAQKNPTAFYLCASKGGVNSNQPQHFGDGTRLSIL.

Here the CDR3 reads CASSIRQRPTEAFF. The CDR3 nucleotides are TGTGCCAGTAGTATACGACAGAGGCCCACTGAAGCTTTCTTT. The chain has TRBV19 and TRBJ1-1; D perhaps matches TRBD1 (5 bases). V gave up 2 bases and J gave up 4 bases, with 11 bases separating them. The CDR3 consists of 14 residues. Looked up from germline, CDR1 is LNHDA and CDR2 is SQIVND (reference sequence).

V is TRBV3-1 (or the pseudogene TRBV3-2) and J is TRBJ1-1; 7 bases agree with TRBD1. The CDR3 runs 14 residues. Germline trimming cut 0 bases from V and 8 bases from J; bases unmatched to any gene: 6. CDR1 is LGHDT, CDR2 YNNKEL, per germline (reference sequence). The CDR3 region is CASSQDTQGSEAFF. In DNA, the CDR3 is TGTGCCAGCAGCCAAGATACACAGGGGAGCGAAGCTTTCTTT.

As regards this clone: Other DNA sequences within the sample encode an identical CDR3. The chain joins TRBV3-1 (or the pseudogene TRBV3-2) to TRBJ2-7, with no clear D. Germline V lookup: CDR1 LGHDT, CDR2 YNNKEL (reference sequence). The CDR3 covers 11 residues. The V end was cut by 1 base, the J end by 6 bases, with 4 bases between. CDR3 sequence: CASSQAGEQYF. In DNA form, the CDR3 reads TGTGCCAGCAGCCAAGCGGGCGAGCAGTACTTC.

The V call is TRBV11-2, the J call TRBJ2-5; tentative D call: TRBD1 (6 bases). V dropped 2 bases and J dropped 5 bases, with 21 bases sitting between them. Germline assignment: CDR1 SGHAT and CDR2 FQNNGV. The CDR3 extends over 17 amino acids. CDR3 sequence reads: CASSLPPRTGWSETQYF. CDR3 nucleotides: TGTGCCAGCAGCTTACCTCCGCGCACAGGGTGGAGTGAGACCCAGTACTTC.

The V call is TRBV19, the J call TRBJ1-6; D gene unclear. CDR1 and CDR2 from the germline V gene are LNHDA and SQIVND (reference sequence). This CDR3 has 12 residues. V was pared by 5 bases and J by 11 bases, with 10 bases between. The CDR3 region is CASSGVRAPLHF. The DNA for the CDR3 is TGTGCCAGTAGTGGGGTGCGGGCACCCCTCCACTTT. The variable domain in full, completed from reference TRBV19 and TRBJ1-6, reads DGGITQSPKYLFRKEGQNVTLSCEQNLNHDAMYWYRQDPGQGLRLIYYSQIVNDFQKGDIAEGYSVSREKKESFPLTVTSAQKNPTAFYLCASSGVRAPLHFGNGTRLTVT.

This chain joins TRBV5-1 and TRBJ1-6; D is unresolved. In germline, CDR1 is SGHRS, CDR2 YFSETQ. CDR3 size: 14 residues. V was clipped by 1 base and J by 14 bases, with 16 bases between them. Here the CDR3 reads CASSLSGLSAALHF. The CDR3 DNA sequence: TGCGCCAGCAGCTTGAGTGGCCTCTCGGCGGCCCTCCACTTT.

This chain joins TRBV11-2 and TRBJ1-3; D gene uncertain. Germline V gene sequence: CDR1 SGHAT, CDR2 FQNNGV. This CDR3 spans 13 amino acids. V was trimmed by 5 bases and J by 1 base, leaving 6 bases between them. The CDR3 loop is CASSQSSGNTIYF. In DNA, the CDR3 is TGTGCCAGCAGCCAATCATCTGGAAACACCATATATTTT. Filled out from reference TRBV11-2 and TRBJ1-3, the complete variable domain reads EAGVAQSPRYKIIEKRQSVAFWCNPISGHATLYWYQQILGQGPKLLIQFQNNGVVDDSQLPKDRFSAERLKGVDSTLKIQPAKLEDSAVYLCASSQSSGNTIYFGEGSWLTVV.

Here the CDR3 DNA reads TGCGCCAGCAGCCCCGAGCCGGGGGCTAACTATGGCTACACCTTC. Its translation: CASSPEPGANYGYTF. This rearrangement joins TRBV5-1 to TRBJ1-2; weak D call: TRBD1 (5 bases). Trimming took off 4 bases at V and 0 bases at J, with 13 bases between the two ends. CDR3 size: 15 residues. CDR1 is SGHRS, CDR2 YFSETQ, per germline.

The V and J genes are TRBV6-6 and TRBJ1-5; tentatively, D is TRBD1 (5 bases). The ends were cut back, 2 bases at V and 2 bases at J, with 13 bases in the middle. Per the germline V gene, CDR1 is MNHNY and CDR2 is SVGAGI (reference sequence). The CDR3 covers 16 residues. This CDR3 is CASSYPNPGGNQPQHF. CDR3 bases: TGTGCCAGCAGTTACCCAAACCCGGGGGGCAATCAGCCCCAGCATTTT.

The V call is TRBV6-5, the J call TRBJ1-2, with 7 bases lining up with TRBD1. V shed 6 bases, J shed 5 bases, and the junction held 6 bases outside the gene matches. CDR3 length: 13 amino acids. The germline CDR1 and CDR2 sequences are MNHEY and SVGAGI. The chain's CDR3 is CASRGTELYGYTF. The CDR3 DNA is TGTGCCAGCAGAGGGACAGAACTATATGGCTACACCTTC.

The chain combines TRBV12-3 or TRBV12-4 with TRBJ2-3, with TRBD2 as a possible D gene (5 bases). Trimming took off 6 bases at V and 0 bases at J, with 7 bases between the two ends. This CDR3 spans 13 amino acids. The CDR3 sequence is CASRRVSTDTQYF. CDR3 DNA: TGTGCCAGCAGGAGGGTAAGCACAGATACGCAGTATTTT.

This chain uses TRBV6-5 with TRBJ1-2; possibly TRBD1 for D (5 bases). Germline CDR1 MNHEY, CDR2 SVGAGI. The CDR3 length is 14 residues. V was clipped by 1 base and J by 4 bases, with 10 bases between them. CDR3 loop: CASSYFQGSYGYTF. In DNA, the CDR3 is TGTGCCAGCAGTTACTTCCAGGGATCCTATGGCTACACCTTC.

V is TRBV5-5 and J is TRBJ1-2; no reliable D call. Germline CDR1 is SGHKS and CDR2 is YYEKEE (reference sequence). Trimming removed 0 bases at V and 0 bases at J, with 15 bases between. The CDR3 loop spans 17 amino acids. The CDR3 is CASSLASGIPPNYGYTF. The CDR3 region has the DNA TGTGCCAGCAGCTTGGCTAGCGGGATACCACCTAACTATGGCTACACCTTC.

As to this clone: Germline and junction disagree at one end, which may indicate a read error. The rearrangement links TRBV11-3 to TRBJ2-2; 9 bases agree with TRBD2. Germline V gives CDR1 SGHNT, CDR2 YENEEA. CDR3 length: 14 amino acids. For the CDR3, the DNA is TGTGCCAGCAGTTTAGCGGGAGCTGGCGGGGAGCTGTTTTTT. Its protein product is CASSLAGAGGELFF.

CDR3 region: CASLGGLPRPTHYEQYF. The CDR3 DNA follows: TGTGCCAGCCTCGGGGGACTGCCCCGACCCACCCACTACGAGCAGTACTTC. The chain uses TRBV28 and TRBJ2-7; D is perhaps TRBD2 (6 bases). The CDR3 runs 17 residues. Germline loops: CDR1 MDHEN, CDR2 SYDVKM. The V end was cut by 8 bases, the J end by 3 bases, with 26 bases between.

This clone has just one count. J is TRBJ2-5 and V is TRBV12-5; 9 bases align to TRBD2. The CDR3 loop spans 14 amino acids. Germline-derived CDR1 and CDR2 are LGHNT and FRNRAP. J gave up 1 base and V 3 bases, and 0 bases lay outside the gene matches. The CDR3 DNA follows: TGTGCTAGTGGTTTAGCGGGGGGCCAAGAGACCCAGTACTTC. It specifies CASGLAGGQETQYF.

This chain uses TRBV24-1 with TRBJ2-2, with D hard to call. V lost 5 bases and J 3 bases, leaving 12 bases between the germline ends. The CDR3 is 15 amino acids. The germline gives CDR1 KGHDR, CDR2 SFDVKD. The CDR3 spells CATSVAAEHTGELFF. DNA of the CDR3: TGTGCCACCAGTGTTGCGGCAGAGCACACCGGGGAGCTGTTTTTT.

The chain combines TRBV4-1 with TRBJ1-5; no reliable D call. CDR1 and CDR2 (germline): MGHRA, YSYEKL. The V end was cut by 1 base, the J end by 6 bases, with 7 bases between. This CDR3 is 13 amino acids long. The CDR3 sequence is CASSQADSQPQHF. The CDR3 DNA follows: TGCGCCAGCAGCCAAGCGGACTCTCAGCCCCAGCATTTT.

This clone has a single count. The chain links TRBV6-5 to TRBJ2-1, with 8 positions matching TRBD1. This CDR3 has 14 residues. Germline V gene data show CDR1 as MNHEY and CDR2 as SVGAGI. V gave up 6 bases and J gave up 2 bases; unmatched junction bases: 3. The CDR3 region is CASRPTGAYNEQFF. The CDR3 bases are TGTGCCAGCAGGCCGACAGGGGCCTACAATGAGCAGTTCTTC.